The next 20 T cell receptor beta chains were all read from a single sample in a study of blood T cells in healthy people across ages. Alongside a J-beta primer mix, a sample-barcoded 5' primer served in a second PCR lasting roughly 7 to 11 cycles. In TCRdb, the 5' RACE reads were re-called with MiXCR into one record per CDR3 protein. This sample has about 1.1 million distinct CDR3 sequences, with roughly two fifths found just once. Specimen: blood. The receptors were sampled from a man aged 18-30 years in good health.

The table lists this clonotype with a count of one. Sequence at one end of the junction differs from germline and may be a read error. The J gene is TRBJ1-5, the V gene TRBV7-2, with TRBD1 matching over 7 bases. The germline V gene has CDR1 SGHTA and CDR2 FQGNSA. The CDR3 consists of 18 residues. CDR3 protein: CASSLAPLGTETSQPQHF. The CDR3 region has the DNA TGTGCCAGCAGCTTAGCGCCTTTAGGGACAGAGACAAGCCAGCCCCAACATTTT.

V usage is TRBV14 and J usage is TRBJ1-4; 7 bases fit TRBD1. The V and J ends lost 0 bases and 0 bases, in that order; junction bases with no gene match: 7. This CDR3 has 18 amino acids. Germline lookup yields CDR1 SGHDN and CDR2 FVKESK. In DNA form, the CDR3 reads TGTGCCAGCAGCCAAGAGACCGGGCAGGGGGCAACTAATGAAAAACTGTTTTTT. This codes for CASSQETGQGATNEKLFF.

This clonotype was counted a single time. This may arise from a read error, as a much more abundant clone is one base away. The V gene is TRBV6-5, the J gene TRBJ2-3, with a weak D call TRBD2 (5 bases). The CDR3 contains 14 residues. CDR1 and CDR2 (germline): MNHEY, SVGAGI. CDR3: CVSSSSPSTDTQYF. In DNA form, the CDR3 reads TGTGTCAGCAGTTCTAGCCCTAGCACAGATACGCAGTATTTT.

This clonotype was picked up many times. The V and J genes are TRBV13 and TRBJ2-1; tentatively, D is TRBD2 (6 bases). Germline CDR1 and CDR2: PRHDT and FYEKMQ (reference sequence). Trimming took 2 bases from V and 7 from J, leaving 12 bases between them. This CDR3 region has 14 residues. The CDR3 coding sequence is TGTGCCAGCAGCTTATGGAGGGCCATGAATGAGCAGTTCTTC. Encoded protein: CASSLWRAMNEQFF.

V is TRBV6-2 or TRBV6-3 and J is TRBJ1-2, with D possibly being TRBD1 (6 bases). The germline gives CDR1 MNHEY, CDR2 SVGEGT. V was trimmed by 2 bases and J by 4 bases, leaving 14 bases between them. The CDR3 runs to 15 residues. The CDR3 region has the DNA TGTGCCAGCAGTTACCCCGGGACATCGGCCTATGGCTACACCTTC. As protein: CASSYPGTSAYGYTF.

This clonotype was recorded a few times. V gene TRBV14 combines with J gene TRBJ2-3; 9 bases are shared with TRBD2. CDR3 length: 17 amino acids. The V segment lost 0 bases and the J segment 0 bases; nucleotides outside the gene matches: 4. Germline V gives CDR1 SGHDN, CDR2 FVKESK. The CDR3 region has the DNA TGTGCCAGCAGCCAAGAGCTAGCGGGGCTAAGCACAGATACGCAGTATTTT. Its translation: CASSQELAGLSTDTQYF.

This clonotype has more than one count but fewer than ten. The genes are TRBV29-1 and TRBJ2-7; TRBD1 is a possible D gene (5 bases). The CDR3 is 13 residues long. Germline V lookup: CDR1 SQVTM, CDR2 ANQGSEA. V lost 4 bases, J lost 4 bases, and 14 bases lay in between. The CDR3 DNA follows: TGCAGCGTTGCGATGGACACCGATTACGAGCAGTACTTC. Protein sequence: CSVAMDTDYEQYF.

This clonotype has a handful of counts. J is TRBJ2-1 and V is TRBV6-1; weak D call: TRBD1 (6 bases). Germline CDR1 is MNHNS and CDR2 is SASEGT. CDR3 length: 14 residues. V gave up 6 bases and J gave up 2 bases, with 11 bases separating them. CDR3 DNA sequence: TGTGCCAGCAGGCCCACAGGGACCTACAATGAGCAGTTCTTC. It encodes CASRPTGTYNEQFF.

The chain links TRBV7-2 to TRBJ1-2, with a tentative D call TRBD1 (5 bases). Trimming cost V 4 bases and J 4 bases, with 25 bases left between them. This CDR3 comprises 18 residues. Germline V CDR1 and CDR2: SGHTA, FQGNSA. DNA of the CDR3: TGTGCCAGCAGCTCCGTCCCAAGACAGCCGCCCCCGGTCTATGGCTACACCTTC. Protein: CASSSVPRQPPPVYGYTF.

The V and J genes are TRBV12-5 and TRBJ2-5; D might be TRBD2 (7 bases). The CDR3 runs to 18 residues. The V end was cut by 3 bases, the J end by 2 bases, with 22 bases between. The germline gives CDR1 LGHNT, CDR2 FRNRAP. The CDR3 DNA sequence: TGTGCTAGTGGTTTTTCGTTTCCAAGGGAGGGGGAGCAAGAGACCCAGTACTTC. This gives the protein CASGFSFPREGEQETQYF.

V gene TRBV20-1 combines with J gene TRBJ2-1; TRBD2 aligns across 8 bases. This CDR3 is built from 15 residues. Germline V lookup: CDR1 DFQATT, CDR2 SNEGSKA (reference sequence). V gave up 4 bases and J gave up 4 bases; unmatched junction bases: 9. CDR3 region: CSAKTRGAQYNEQFF. The CDR3 DNA reads as TGCAGTGCTAAAACGCGGGGGGCACAATACAATGAGCAGTTCTTC.

In its sample, this clonotype was seen once. This chain connects TRBV7-9 to TRBJ2-1; 11 bases fit TRBD1. The J call could be wrong; TRBJ2-7 is a better fit for the DNA end. This CDR3 region has 15 residues. CDR1 is SEHNR, CDR2 FQNEAQ, per germline (reference sequence). The CDR3 nucleotides read TGTGCCAGCAGCTTAGCCAGGGACAGGGGGAATGAGCAGTACTTC. Residues: CASSLARDRGNEQYF.

The V and J genes are TRBV12-3 or TRBV12-4 and TRBJ2-3, with D perhaps TRBD1 (6 bases). V was cut by 6 bases and J by 6 bases, with 22 bases left in between. The CDR3 consists of 16 residues. DNA for the CDR3: TGTGCCAGCAGCCGAAGCAGGGGTCTCTATATCGATACGCAGTATTTT. Translating gives CASSRSRGLYIDTQYF.

The V and J genes are TRBV4-1 and TRBJ2-7, with unresolved D. CDR3 length: 14 residues. Per germline, CDR1 MGHRA and CDR2 YSYEKL. V lost 1 base and J 7 bases, leaving 14 bases between the germline ends. CDR3 sequence (DNA): TGCGCCAGCAGCCAAGTGTCCCCCTACAATGAGCAGTACTTC. It specifies CASSQVSPYNEQYF.

In its sample, this clonotype was seen a few times. The chain has TRBV30 and TRBJ1-5, with D uncertain. V was clipped by 1 base and J by 11 bases, with 9 bases between them. The CDR3 totals 11 residues. Germline V gives CDR1 GTSNPN, CDR2 SVGIG (reference sequence). The CDR3 reads CAWSDLSSQHF. The CDR3 DNA sequence: TGTGCCTGGAGTGATTTAAGCTCCCAGCATTTT.

In nucleotides, the CDR3 is TGTGCCAGCACGGGTATGGAGACCCAGTACTTC. Translated, it gives CASTGMETQYF. The chain combines TRBV6-2 or TRBV6-3 with TRBJ2-5, with D uncertain. This CDR3 is 11 amino acids long. The germline V and J ends were trimmed by 7 bases and 5 bases, with 8 bases remaining between them. CDR1 and CDR2 from the germline V gene are MNHEY and SVGEGT.

V is TRBV11-2 and J is TRBJ1-1; no clear D. CDR1 and CDR2 (germline): SGHAT, FQNNGV. V shed 5 bases and J shed 11 bases, with 24 bases lying between them. CDR3 size: 15 residues. Here the CDR3 DNA reads TGTGCCAGCAGCGTCACCTCCGGGCCCTACGGCAGTGCTTTCTTT. It yields the protein CASSVTSGPYGSAFF.

The chain employs TRBV6-5 and TRBJ2-4, with 8 bases fitting TRBD1. The CDR3 contains 16 residues. After removal of 5 bases from V and 1 base from J, the junction contained 7 bases not matched to a gene. Germline V CDR1 and CDR2: MNHEY, SVGAGI. CDR3 residues: CASSTDRVWAKNIQYF. Here the CDR3 DNA reads TGTGCCAGCAGTACGGACAGGGTTTGGGCCAAAAACATTCAGTACTTC.

In this sample, this clonotype turned up a few times. The chain couples TRBV19 to TRBJ2-1; a possible D gene is TRBD1 (6 bases). The CDR3 consists of 14 residues. With 5 bases removed from V and 6 bases from J, the gap between germline ends came to 14 bases. The germline CDR1 and CDR2 sequences are LNHDA and SQIVND (reference sequence). Here the CDR3 DNA reads TGTGCCAGTAGTCCGAGGACAGCCCCCAATGAGCAGTTCTTC. The encoded protein is CASSPRTAPNEQFF.

The gene calls are TRBV6-4 and TRBJ2-1; 7 bases are shared with TRBD2. There are 14 residues in the CDR3. The V gene's germline CDR1 is MRHNA and CDR2 SNTAGT. J gave up 9 bases and V 4 bases, and 9 bases lay outside the gene matches. The CDR3 nucleotides are TGTGCCAGCAGTGCCGGGACTACGGTCGGTGAGCAGTTCTTC. Protein sequence: CASSAGTTVGEQFF.